A selection of T cell receptor beta chains follows, all from one sample in a study of T cell responses to AZD1222 COVID-19 vaccine. The repertoire was sequenced with immunoSEQ multiplex PCR; TCRdb's copy has only in-frame clones and lacks some. The table shows about 140,000 clones, with about 90% occurring only once. This specimen consisted of peripheral blood, obtained 28 days after the second dose of the MenACWY control vaccine. The receptors originated from an adult who received the MenACWY meningococcal vaccine as a control. Each CDR3 is given with its conserved first and last residue. A D gene is named only where the DNA matches it firmly. Clone size is stated in some rows and not others, as once, few, many or a class when expanded.

j_gene | d_gene | abundance | v_gene | CDR3nt | CDR3aa
TRBJ1-5 | - | - | TRBV5-6 | TGTGCCAGCAGCTTCGGGGGTAGCAATCAGCCCCAGCATTTT | CASSFGGSNQPQHF
TRBJ2-3 | TRBD2 | - | TRBV7-9 | TGTGCCAGCAAAAGTAGAGGACTAGCGGGAAGCACAGATACGCAGTATTTT | CASKSRGLAGSTDTQYF
TRBJ1-1 | TRBD1 | - | TRBV7-2 | TGTGCCAGCAGCCGTAGCGGGGACAGGGGCTCTGAAGCTTTCTTT | CASSRSGDRGSEAFF
TRBJ2-7 | - | few | TRBV7-2 | TGTGCCAGCAGCTTAGTTGCAGGCCAATACGAGCAGTACTTC | CASSLVAGQYEQYF
TRBJ2-7 | - | - | TRBV19 | TGTGCCACGCGGGACGGTGCTTTTCAGCAGTACTTC | CATRDGAFQQYF
TRBJ1-5 | - | medium-sized | TRBV6-5 | TGTGCCAGCAGTCTACAGGGTTGGGGCAATCAGCCCCAGCATTTT | CASSLQGWGNQPQHF
TRBJ1-5 | - | - | TRBV5-1 | TGCGCCAGCAGCTTGGGCCCGGACAATCAGCCCCAGCATTTT | CASSLGPDNQPQHF
TRBJ2-3 | TRBD1 | - | TRBV18 | TGTGCCAGCTCACCACTGACAGGGGGTGTGACAGATACGCAGTATTTT | CASSPLTGGVTDTQYF
TRBJ2-3 | TRBD2 | - | TRBV10-1 | TGCGCCAGCAGTGGTAGGCCGGGACTAGCAGCAGATACGCAGTATTTT | CASSGRPGLAADTQYF
TRBJ2-5 | TRBD1 | once | TRBV5-4 | TGTGCCAGCAGCAGTAAGGGGGCGGGCCAAGAGACCCAGTACTTC | CASSSKGAGQETQYF
TRBJ1-4 | - | - | TRBV5-3 | TGTGCCAGAAGCTTGGATTGGGAAGAGAATGAAAAACTGTTTTTT | CARSLDWEENEKLFF
TRBJ2-2 | TRBD1 | - | TRBV18 | TGTGCCAGCTCGAGCGACAGGGCCGGGGAGCTGTTTTTT | CASSSDRAGELFF
TRBJ2-3 | - | - | TRBV9 | TGTGCCAGCAGCGTAGTGGGTAGCGGAAACACAGATACGCAGTATTTT | CASSVVGSGNTDTQYF
TRBJ1-4 | - | once | TRBV5-8 | TGTGCCAGCAGCCGGGGCACGGCTAATGAAAAACTGTTTTTT | CASSRGTANEKLFF